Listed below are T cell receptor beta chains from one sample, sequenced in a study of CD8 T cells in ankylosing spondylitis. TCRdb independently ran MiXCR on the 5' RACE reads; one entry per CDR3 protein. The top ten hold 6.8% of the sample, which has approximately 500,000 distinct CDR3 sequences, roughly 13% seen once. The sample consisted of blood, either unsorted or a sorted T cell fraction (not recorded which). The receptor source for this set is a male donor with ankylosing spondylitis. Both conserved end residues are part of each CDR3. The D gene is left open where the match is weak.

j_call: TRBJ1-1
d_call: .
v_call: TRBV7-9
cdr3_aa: CASSSGRTVSTEAFF

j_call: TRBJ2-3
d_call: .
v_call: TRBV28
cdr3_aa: CASGFTDTQYF

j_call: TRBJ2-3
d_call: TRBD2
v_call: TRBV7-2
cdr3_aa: CASSLDHSGGGDTQYF

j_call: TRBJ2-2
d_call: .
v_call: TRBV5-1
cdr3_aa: CASLLENTGELFF

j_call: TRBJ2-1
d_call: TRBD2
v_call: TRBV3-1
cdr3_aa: CASSQIAGLAENNEQFF

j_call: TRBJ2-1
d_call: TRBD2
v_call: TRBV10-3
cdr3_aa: CAISDTGLTYNEQFF

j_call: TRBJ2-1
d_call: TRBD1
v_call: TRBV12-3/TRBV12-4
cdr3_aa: CASLPDRNNEQFF

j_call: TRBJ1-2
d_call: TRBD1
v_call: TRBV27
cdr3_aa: CASRVQGANYGYTF

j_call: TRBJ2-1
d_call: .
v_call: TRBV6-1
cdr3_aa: CASSEESGSYNEQFF

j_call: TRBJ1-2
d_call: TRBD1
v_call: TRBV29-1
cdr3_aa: CSVGQGTYGYTF

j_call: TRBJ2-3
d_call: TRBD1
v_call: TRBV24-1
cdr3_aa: CATSDQGRGPQNTDTQYF

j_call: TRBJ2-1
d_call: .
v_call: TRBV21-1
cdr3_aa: CASSKGAGTFYNEQFF

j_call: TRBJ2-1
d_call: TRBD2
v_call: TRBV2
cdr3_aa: CASSKGQPSGTYNEQFF

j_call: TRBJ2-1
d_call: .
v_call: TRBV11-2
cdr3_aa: CASSLMTAEQFF

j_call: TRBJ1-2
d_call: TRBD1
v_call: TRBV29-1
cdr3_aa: CSVSTGSYGYTF

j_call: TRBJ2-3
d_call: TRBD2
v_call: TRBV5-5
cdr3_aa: CASSLESSGYTDTQYF

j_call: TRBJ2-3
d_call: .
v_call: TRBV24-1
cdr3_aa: CATSDFLRGTDTQYF

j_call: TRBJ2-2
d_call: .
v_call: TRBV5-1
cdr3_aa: CASSLTSPNTGELFF

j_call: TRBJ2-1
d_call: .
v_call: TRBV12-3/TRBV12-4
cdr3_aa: CASSLALYEQFF

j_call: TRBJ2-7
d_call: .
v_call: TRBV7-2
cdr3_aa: CASSLEVTYEQYF

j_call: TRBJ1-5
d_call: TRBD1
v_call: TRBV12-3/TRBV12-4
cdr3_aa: CASSAQTGGNQPQHF

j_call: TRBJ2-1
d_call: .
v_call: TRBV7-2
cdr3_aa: CASSLEVQRRFF

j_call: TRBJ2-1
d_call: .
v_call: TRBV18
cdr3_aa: CASSPDGTGEQFF

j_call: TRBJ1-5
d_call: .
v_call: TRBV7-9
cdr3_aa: CASSLGVANQPQHF

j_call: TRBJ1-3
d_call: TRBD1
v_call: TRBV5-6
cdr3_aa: CASSSRTGMENTIYF

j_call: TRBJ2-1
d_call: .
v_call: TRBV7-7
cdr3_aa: CASSLDSGVGEQFF

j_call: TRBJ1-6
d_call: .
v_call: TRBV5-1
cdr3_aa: CASSLGQVNSPLHF

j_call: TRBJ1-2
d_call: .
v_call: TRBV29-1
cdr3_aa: CSVTAKRESGYTF

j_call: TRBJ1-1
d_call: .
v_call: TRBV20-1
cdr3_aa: CSAMTDTGLSLNTEAFF

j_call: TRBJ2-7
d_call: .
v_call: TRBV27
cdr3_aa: CASSFQGSDREQYF